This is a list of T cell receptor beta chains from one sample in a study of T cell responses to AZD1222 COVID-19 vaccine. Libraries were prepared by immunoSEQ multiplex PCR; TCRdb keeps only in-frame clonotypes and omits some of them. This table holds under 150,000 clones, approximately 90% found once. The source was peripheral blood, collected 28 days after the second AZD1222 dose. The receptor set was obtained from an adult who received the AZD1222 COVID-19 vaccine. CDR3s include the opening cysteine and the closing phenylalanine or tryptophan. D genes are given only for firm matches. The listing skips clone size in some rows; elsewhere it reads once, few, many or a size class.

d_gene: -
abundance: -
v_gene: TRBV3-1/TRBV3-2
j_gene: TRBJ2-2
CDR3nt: TGTGCCAGCAGCCTGAGGGGGGCCGGGGAGCTGTTTTTT
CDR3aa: CASSLRGAGELFF

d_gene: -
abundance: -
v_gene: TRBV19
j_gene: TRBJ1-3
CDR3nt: TGTGCCAGCAGTTGGGGGGGAAACTTTGGAAACACCATATATTTT
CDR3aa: CASSWGGNFGNTIYF

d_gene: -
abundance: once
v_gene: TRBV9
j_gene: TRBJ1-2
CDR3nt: TGTGCCAGCAGCGTCCGGGGGCAGTTGAATGGCTACACCTTC
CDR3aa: CASSVRGQLNGYTF

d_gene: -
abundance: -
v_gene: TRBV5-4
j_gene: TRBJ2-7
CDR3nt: TGTGCCAGCAGCTTGGGTAACCCAGGGTCAAACTCCTACGAGCAGTACTTC
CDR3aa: CASSLGNPGSNSYEQYF

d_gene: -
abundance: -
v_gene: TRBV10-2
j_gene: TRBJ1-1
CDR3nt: TGCGCCAGCAGTGTTTCGGGGGGCACTGAAGCTTTCTTT
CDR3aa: CASSVSGGTEAFF

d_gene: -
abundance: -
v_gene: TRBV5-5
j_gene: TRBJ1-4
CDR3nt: TGTGCCAGCACCCCTTGGAGTCCTAATGAAAAACTGTTTTTT
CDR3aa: CASTPWSPNEKLFF

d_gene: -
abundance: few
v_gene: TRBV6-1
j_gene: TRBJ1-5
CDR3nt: TGTGCCAGCAGTGATGAGGGGACCAGAGCATCGGGCAATCAGCCCCAGCATTTT
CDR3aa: CASSDEGTRASGNQPQHF

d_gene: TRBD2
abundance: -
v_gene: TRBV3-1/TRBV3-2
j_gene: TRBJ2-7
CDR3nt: TGTGCCAGCAGCCAGCCCGGGACTACCGAGCAGTACTTC
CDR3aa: CASSQPGTTEQYF

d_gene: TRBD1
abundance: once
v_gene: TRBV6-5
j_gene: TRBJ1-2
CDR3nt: TGTGCCAGCAGTCAGGGGGGGCAGCACGGCTATGGCTACACCTTC
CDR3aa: CASSQGGQHGYGYTF

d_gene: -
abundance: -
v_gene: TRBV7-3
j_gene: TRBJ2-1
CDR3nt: TGTGCCAGCAGCTTATTGGGACCACCCAATGAGCAGTTCTTC
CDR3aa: CASSLLGPPNEQFF

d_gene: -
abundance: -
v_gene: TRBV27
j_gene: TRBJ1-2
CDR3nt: TGTGCCAGCAAACCCGGAGGCACCGTTAACTATGGCTACACCTTC
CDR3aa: CASKPGGTVNYGYTF

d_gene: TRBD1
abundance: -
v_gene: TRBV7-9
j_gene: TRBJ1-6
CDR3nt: TGTGCCAGCAGCTTAGTACGACAGGGGATCACGGGCCTCCACTTT
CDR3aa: CASSLVRQGITGLHF

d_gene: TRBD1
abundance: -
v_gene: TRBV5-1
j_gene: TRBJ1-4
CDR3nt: TGCGCCAGCAGCGGACAGGGACACGAGAATGAAAAACTGTTTTTT
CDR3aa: CASSGQGHENEKLFF

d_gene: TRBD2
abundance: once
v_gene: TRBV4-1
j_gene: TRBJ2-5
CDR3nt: TGCGCCAGCAGCCAAGTATCAGCGGGGGGGCCTCTGACCCAGTACTTC
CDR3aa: CASSQVSAGGPLTQYF

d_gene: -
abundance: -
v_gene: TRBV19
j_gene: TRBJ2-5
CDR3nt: TGTGCCAGTTCGACTACCCTTCTGGGGGTGGAGACCCAGTACTTC
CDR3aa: CASSTTLLGVETQYF

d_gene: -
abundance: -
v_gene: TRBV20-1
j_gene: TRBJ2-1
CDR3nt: TGCAGTGCTAGTCGAGGGCCTACCTACAATGAGCAGTTCTTC
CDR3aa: CSASRGPTYNEQFF

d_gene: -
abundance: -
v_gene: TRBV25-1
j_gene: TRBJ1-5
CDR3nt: TGTGCCAGCAGTGAGGGCCAGGGAAGAAATCAGCCCCAGCATTTT
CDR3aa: CASSEGQGRNQPQHF

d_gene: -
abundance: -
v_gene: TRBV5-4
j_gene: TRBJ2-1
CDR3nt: TGTGCCAGCAGCCAGGACTTCAATGAGCAGTTCTTC
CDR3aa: CASSQDFNEQFF

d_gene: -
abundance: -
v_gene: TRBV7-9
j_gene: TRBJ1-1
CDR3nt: TGTGCCAGCAGGCAGACAGGATTGACTGAAGCTTTCTTT
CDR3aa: CASRQTGLTEAFF

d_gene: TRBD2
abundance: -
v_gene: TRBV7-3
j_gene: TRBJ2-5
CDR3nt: TGTGCCAGCAGCTTGGCTAGCGGGGTCCAAGAGACCCAGTACTTC
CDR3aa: CASSLASGVQETQYF

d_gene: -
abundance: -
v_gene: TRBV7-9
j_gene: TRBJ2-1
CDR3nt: TGTGCCAGCAGCAACCGGGACGCCGGGGACAATGAGCAGTTCTTC
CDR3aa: CASSNRDAGDNEQFF

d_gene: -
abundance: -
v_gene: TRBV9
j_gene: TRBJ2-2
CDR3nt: TGTGCCAGCAGCAAGTTCGGCGGGGAGCTGTTTTTT
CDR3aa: CASSKFGGELFF

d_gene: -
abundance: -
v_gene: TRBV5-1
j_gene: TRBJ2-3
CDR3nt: TGCGCCAGCGGGGGAGGAGCCACAGATACGCAGTATTTT
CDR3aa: CASGGGATDTQYF

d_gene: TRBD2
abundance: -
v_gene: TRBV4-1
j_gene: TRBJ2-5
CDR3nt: TGCGCCAGCACCTACAGGTCGGGGGGAGAGACCCAGTACTTC
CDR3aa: CASTYRSGGETQYF

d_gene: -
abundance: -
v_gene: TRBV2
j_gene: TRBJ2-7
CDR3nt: TGTGCCAGGTCGGGAGTGGGCTTCGAGCAGTACTTC
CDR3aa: CARSGVGFEQYF

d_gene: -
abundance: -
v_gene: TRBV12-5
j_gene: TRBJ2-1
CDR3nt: TGTGCTAGTGGTTTGGTACTAGGTGATATTGGTGAGCAGTTCTTC
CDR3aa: CASGLVLGDIGEQFF

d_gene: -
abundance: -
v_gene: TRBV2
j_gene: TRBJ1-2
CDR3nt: TGTGCCAGCAGTCCTATGCCCCTGGGGGGCTACACCTTC
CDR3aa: CASSPMPLGGYTF

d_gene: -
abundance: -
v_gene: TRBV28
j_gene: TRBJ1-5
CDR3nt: TGTGCCAGCAGTGTGGTCTCGGACCGCCAGCCCCAGCATTTT
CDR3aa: CASSVVSDRQPQHF

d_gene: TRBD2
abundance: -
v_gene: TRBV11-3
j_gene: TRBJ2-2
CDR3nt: TGTGCCAGCAGCTTAATCAGCGGGGCTACCGGGGAGCTGTTTTTT
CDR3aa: CASSLISGATGELFF

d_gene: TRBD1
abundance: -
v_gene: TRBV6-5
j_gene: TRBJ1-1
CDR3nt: TGTGCCAGCAGTTACTCGGGACAGCGGCACACTGAAGCTTTCTTT
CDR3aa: CASSYSGQRHTEAFF

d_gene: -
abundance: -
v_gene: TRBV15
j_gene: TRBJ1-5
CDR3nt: TGTGCCACCAGCAGTGCGGGTGGCAATCAGCCCCAGCATTTT
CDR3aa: CATSSAGGNQPQHF

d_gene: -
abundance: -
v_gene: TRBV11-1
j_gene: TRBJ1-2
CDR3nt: TGTGCCAGCACCCAGGACGGCTCCTATGGCTACACCTTC
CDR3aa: CASTQDGSYGYTF

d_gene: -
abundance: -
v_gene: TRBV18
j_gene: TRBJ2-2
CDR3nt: TGTGCCAGCTCACCACTTATAACAGGGAAGCTGTTTTTT
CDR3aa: CASSPLITGKLFF

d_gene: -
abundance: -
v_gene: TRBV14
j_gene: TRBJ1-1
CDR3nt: TGTGCCAGCCGGGGGGGAGGGAACACTGAAGCTTTCTTT
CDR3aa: CASRGGGNTEAFF

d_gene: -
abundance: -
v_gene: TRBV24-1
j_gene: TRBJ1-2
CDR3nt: TGTGCCACCAGTGATCCCAACTATGGCTACACCTTC
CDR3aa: CATSDPNYGYTF

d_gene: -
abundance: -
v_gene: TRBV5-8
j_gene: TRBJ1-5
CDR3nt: TGTGCCAGCAGCCCCGGTTCAGGGGTAGGCAATCAGCCCCAGCATTTT
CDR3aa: CASSPGSGVGNQPQHF

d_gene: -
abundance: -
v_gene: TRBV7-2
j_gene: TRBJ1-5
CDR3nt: TGTGCCAGCAGCTCCGGGTCCTTCAATCAGCCCCAGCATTTT
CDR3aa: CASSSGSFNQPQHF

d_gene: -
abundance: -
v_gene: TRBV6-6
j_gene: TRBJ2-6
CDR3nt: TGTGCCAGCATTCTAATTACCGCTGGGGCCAACGTCCTGACTTTC
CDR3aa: CASILITAGANVLTF

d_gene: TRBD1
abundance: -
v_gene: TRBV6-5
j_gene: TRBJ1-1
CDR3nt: TGTGCCAGCAGTTACGGACAGGTGAACACTGAAGCTTTCTTT
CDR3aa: CASSYGQVNTEAFF

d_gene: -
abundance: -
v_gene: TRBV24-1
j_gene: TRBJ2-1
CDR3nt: TGTGCCACCAGTGAAGCCGGCAATGAGCAGTTCTTC
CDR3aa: CATSEAGNEQFF

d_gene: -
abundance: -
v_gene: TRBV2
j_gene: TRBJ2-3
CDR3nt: TGTGCCAGCAGGTGGCGGGGCCGGGGAAGTACAGATACGCAGTATTTT
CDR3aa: CASRWRGRGSTDTQYF